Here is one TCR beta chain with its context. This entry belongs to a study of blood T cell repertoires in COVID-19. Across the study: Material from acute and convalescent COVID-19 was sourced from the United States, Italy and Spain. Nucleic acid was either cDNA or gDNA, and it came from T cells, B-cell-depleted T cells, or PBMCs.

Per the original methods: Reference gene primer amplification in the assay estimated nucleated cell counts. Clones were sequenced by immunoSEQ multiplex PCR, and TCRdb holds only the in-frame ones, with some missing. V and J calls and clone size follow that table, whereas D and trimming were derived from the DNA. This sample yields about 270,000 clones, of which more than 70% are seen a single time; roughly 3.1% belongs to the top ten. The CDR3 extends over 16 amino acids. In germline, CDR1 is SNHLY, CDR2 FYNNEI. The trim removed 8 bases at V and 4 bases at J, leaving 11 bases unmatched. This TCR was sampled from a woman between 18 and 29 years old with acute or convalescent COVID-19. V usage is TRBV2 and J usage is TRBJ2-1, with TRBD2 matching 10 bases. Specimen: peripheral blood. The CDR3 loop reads CASARPGTSEYNEQFF. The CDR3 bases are TGTGCCAGCGCCCGCCCCGGGACTAGCGAATACAATGAGCAGTTCTTC.